This TCR beta chain was sequenced for a study of T cells after yellow fever vaccination. Whole-study findings and limits: At under 97% for CD4 and roughly 87% for CD8, most primary-vaccination clones showed up again after the booster. Repertoires obtained by FACS sorting could include abundant clonotypes that entered as contaminants from the bulk population.

This clonotype was found many times. Antigen unknown. Conversion of TCR transcripts into cDNA relied on 5'RACE template switching, which added a universal primer site and UMIs. TCRdb analysed the 5' RACE reads with MiXCR anew, one entry per CDR3 protein. The sample gives around 200,000 distinct CDR3 sequences, more than 9.5% of which show up once; roughly a third is in the top ten. With 3 bases removed from V and 8 bases from J, the gap between germline ends came to 8 bases. The CDR3 has 12 amino acids. V usage is TRBV12-3 or TRBV12-4 and J usage is TRBJ2-1; D is undetermined. This TCR was sampled from a man between 18 and 35 years old who received the YFV17D yellow fever vaccine. The sample consisted of CD8+ T cells sorted from PBMCs, taken 15 days after the yellow fever booster vaccination. CDR3 amino acids: CASSFSGDEQFF. The DNA of the CDR3 is TGTGCCAGCAGTTTCTCTGGGGATGAGCAGTTCTTC.